This TCR beta chain was captured in a study of T cells in Graves' hyperthyroidism and ophthalmopathy. Subjects aged 18 to 65 presented with newly diagnosed hyperthyroidism of less than 2 months' duration. From RNA transcripts, TCR beta CDR3 regions were amplified. The HTBI primer set drove a first-round RT-PCR of the TCR CDR3. In TCRdb, the multiplex PCR reads were re-called with MiXCR into one record per CDR3 protein. The repertoire holds around 600,000 distinct CDR3 sequences, approximately 15% seen once, with around 6.6% in the top ten. This CDR3 has 15 amino acids. Trimming at V came to 0 bases and at J to 6 bases, leaving 9 bases not matched to a gene. CDR1 and CDR2 from the germline V gene are SQVTM and ANQGSEA.

The sequence came from a woman in her twenties or thirties with Graves' hyperthyroidism. The specimen was blood. The chain couples TRBV29-1 to TRBJ2-7, with 9 positions matching TRBD1. Here the CDR3 reads CSVEDQQGALSEQYF. The CDR3 nucleotides are TGCAGCGTTGAAGATCAACAGGGGGCGCTGAGCGAGCAGTACTTC.